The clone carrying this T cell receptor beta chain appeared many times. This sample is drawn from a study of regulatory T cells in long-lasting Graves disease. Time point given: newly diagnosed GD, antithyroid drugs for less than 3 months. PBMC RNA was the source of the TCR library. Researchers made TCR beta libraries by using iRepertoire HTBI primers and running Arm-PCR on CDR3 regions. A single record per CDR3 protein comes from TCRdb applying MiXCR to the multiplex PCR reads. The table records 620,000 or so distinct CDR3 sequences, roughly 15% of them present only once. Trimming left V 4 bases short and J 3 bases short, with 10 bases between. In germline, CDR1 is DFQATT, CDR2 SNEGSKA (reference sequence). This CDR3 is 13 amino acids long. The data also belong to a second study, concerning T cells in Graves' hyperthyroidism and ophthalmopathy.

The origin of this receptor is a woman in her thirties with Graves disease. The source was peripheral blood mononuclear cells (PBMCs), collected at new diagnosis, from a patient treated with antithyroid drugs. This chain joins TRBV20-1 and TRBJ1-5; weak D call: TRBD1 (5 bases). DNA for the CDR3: TGCAGTGCTATTCGACAGACCAATCAGCCCCAGCATTTT. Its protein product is CSAIRQTNQPQHF.